The clone carrying this T cell receptor beta chain came up a few times. This record belongs to a study of T cells in Graves' hyperthyroidism and ophthalmopathy. This CDR3 has 16 amino acids. The trim removed 5 bases at V and 6 bases at J, leaving 9 bases unmatched. Germline V gene lookup returns CDR1 KGHSH and CDR2 LQKENI. TCR beta CDR3 sequences were amplified from RNA transcripts. The HTBI primer set served for first-round RT-PCR of the TCR CDR3. Each CDR3 protein gets one entry after TCRdb re-called the multiplex PCR reads with MiXCR. The table includes around 580,000 distinct CDR3 sequences, over 15% detected once.

This receptor was taken from a woman under 30 with Graves' hyperthyroidism. The specimen sequenced was blood. The chain links TRBV18 to TRBJ1-6; 8 bases are a match to TRBD1. CDR3 in DNA: TGTGCCAGCTCAGCGGGATTTACAGGGGGTAATTCACCCCTCCACTTT. Translated, it gives CASSAGFTGGNSPLHF.